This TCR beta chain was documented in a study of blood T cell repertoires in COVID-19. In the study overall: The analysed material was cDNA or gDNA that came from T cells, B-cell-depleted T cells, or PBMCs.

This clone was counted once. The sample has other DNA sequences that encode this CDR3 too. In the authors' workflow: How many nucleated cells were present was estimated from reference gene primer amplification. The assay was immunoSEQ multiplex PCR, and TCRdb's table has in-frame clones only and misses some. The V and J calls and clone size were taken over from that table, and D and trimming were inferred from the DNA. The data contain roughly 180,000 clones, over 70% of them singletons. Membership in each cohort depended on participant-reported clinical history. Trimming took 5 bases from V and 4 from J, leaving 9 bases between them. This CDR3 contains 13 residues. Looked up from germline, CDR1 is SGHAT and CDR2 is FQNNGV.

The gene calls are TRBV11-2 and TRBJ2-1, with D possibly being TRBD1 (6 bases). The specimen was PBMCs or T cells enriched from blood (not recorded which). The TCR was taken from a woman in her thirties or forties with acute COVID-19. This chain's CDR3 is CASSPTGYNEQFF. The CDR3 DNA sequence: TGTGCCAGCAGCCCGACAGGATACAATGAGCAGTTCTTC.